Listed here are 23 T cell receptor beta chains from one sample, sequenced in a study of blood T cell repertoires in COVID-19. TCRdb's copy holds only in-frame clones and misses some; the assay was immunoSEQ multiplex PCR. In the table there are some 200,000 clones, around 90% of which are singletons. Sequencing was performed on PBMCs or T cells enriched from blood (not recorded which). All receptors derive from a woman aged 18-30 years who had recovered from COVID-19.

The chain links TRBV28 to TRBJ1-5; D uncertain. Per germline, CDR1 MDHEN and CDR2 SYDVKM. This CDR3 is 13 amino acids long. V lost 3 bases and J 16 bases, leaving 19 bases between the germline ends. CDR3 bases: TGTGCCAGCAGTTTTGTAGTTTCAGCGACGTCACATTTT. Translating gives CASSFVVSATSHF.

Turning to this clone: Possible read error: a much larger clone is one base away. This rearrangement joins TRBV6-1 to TRBJ2-2, with D uncertain. Germline CDR1 reads MNHNS; CDR2 reads SASEGT. The CDR3 spans 13 residues. Deletions cut 2 bases from V and 5 bases from J, with 6 bases between. CDR3 in amino acids: CASSEPGTGELFF. Written as DNA, the CDR3 is TGTGCCAGCAGTGAACCGGGTACCGGGGAGCTGTTTTTT.

J is TRBJ2-3 and V is TRBV6-1; no definite D call. The CDR3 runs 16 residues. V was trimmed by 3 bases and J by 2 bases, leaving 15 bases between them. Germline V CDR1 and CDR2: MNHNS, SASEGT. The CDR3 DNA follows: TGTGCCAGCAGTGATTTCGGTTTTAGATTCACAGATACGCAGTATTTT. Protein sequence: CASSDFGFRFTDTQYF.

V is TRBV12-3 or TRBV12-4 and J is TRBJ1-4; unclear D gene. Between the trimmed V and J ends, which lost 2 bases and 7 bases, there was a span of 5 bases. The CDR3 is 12 amino acids. The CDR3 DNA is TGTGCCAGCAGTTTAAGGAGTGAAAAACTGTTTTTT. Protein sequence: CASSLRSEKLFF.

This clone was observed a single time. V and J are TRBV25-1 and TRBJ1-1; a weak D match, TRBD1 (5 bases). Trimming stripped 3 bases from V and 3 bases from J, with 17 bases between. Germline CDR1 MGHDK, CDR2 SYGVNS. The CDR3 loop spans 16 amino acids. The CDR3 is CASSEKTVPRDTEAFF. CDR3 nucleotides: TGTGCCAGCAGTGAGAAGACAGTCCCCAGGGACACTGAAGCTTTCTTT.

This sequence joins TRBV3-1 (or the pseudogene TRBV3-2) and TRBJ2-5; weak D call: TRBD1 (5 bases). Germline loops: CDR1 LGHDT, CDR2 YNNKEL (reference sequence). Trimming removed 4 bases at V and 4 bases at J, with 10 bases between. CDR3 length: 13 amino acids. CDR3 loop: CASSPQGGETQYF. CDR3 nucleotides: TGTGCCAGCAGCCCCCAGGGTGGAGAGACCCAGTACTTC.

The chain combines TRBV5-4 with TRBJ2-7, with D possibly TRBD1 on 5 matching bases. The CDR3 spans 12 residues. The V gene's germline CDR1 is SGHNT and CDR2 YYREEE (reference sequence). Trimming left V 4 bases short and J 3 bases short, with 8 bases between. CDR3 DNA: TGTGCCAGCAGCCCAGGACACTACGAGCAGTACTTC. Translation: CASSPGHYEQYF.

The rearrangement joins TRBV5-3 to TRBJ1-1; no clear D gene. TRBV5-3 is an ORF, and what it does is uncertain. The CDR3 spans 13 residues. The ends were cut back, 2 bases at V and 4 bases at J, with 9 bases in the middle. CDR3 DNA sequence: TGTGCCAGAAGCTTAGAGGAGGTCACTGAAGCTTTCTTT. Translated, it gives CARSLEEVTEAFF.

This clone came up a few times. The CDR3 is CAWGRPNTEAFF. The CDR3 DNA follows: TGTGCCTGGGGGCGTCCGAACACTGAAGCTTTCTTT. V is TRBV30 and J is TRBJ1-1; D is unresolved. CDR1 and CDR2 from the germline V gene are GTSNPN and SVGIG (reference sequence). The V end lost 5 bases, the J end lost 1 base, and 8 bases lay between the germline ends. The CDR3 is made up of 12 amino acids.

The J gene is TRBJ2-5, the V gene TRBV9, with D perhaps TRBD2 (6 bases). The CDR3 contains 18 residues. Germline-derived CDR1 and CDR2 are SGDLS and YYNGEE. With 3 bases removed from V and 5 bases from J, the gap between germline ends came to 26 bases. The CDR3 protein is CASSGLVGRGPSPETQYF. CDR3 nucleotide sequence: TGTGCCAGCAGCGGACTAGTCGGTCGTGGCCCATCTCCCGAGACCCAGTACTTC.

The J gene is TRBJ2-1, the V gene TRBV4-1, with a tentative D call TRBD2 (6 bases). The CDR3 contains 16 residues. Germline-derived CDR1 and CDR2 are MGHRA and YSYEKL. Trimming left V 0 bases short and J 5 bases short, with 14 bases between. The CDR3 spells CASSQDPTLANNEQFF. Here the CDR3 DNA reads TGCGCCAGCAGCCAAGATCCCACCCTAGCGAACAATGAGCAGTTCTTC.

V usage is TRBV9 and J usage is TRBJ2-1, with unresolved D. With 2 bases removed from V and 4 bases from J, the gap between germline ends came to 16 bases. Germline assignment: CDR1 SGDLS and CDR2 YYNGEE. This CDR3 is 16 amino acids long. The CDR3 loop is CASSVGVRQRYNEQFF. In DNA form, the CDR3 reads TGTGCCAGCAGCGTTGGTGTGAGGCAACGATACAATGAGCAGTTCTTC.

CDR3 sequence reads: CAWSGGGRLYGYTF. CDR3 coding DNA: TGTGCCTGGAGTGGGGGAGGTCGGCTCTATGGCTACACCTTC. V usage is TRBV30 and J usage is TRBJ1-2; D call uncertain. Germline CDR1 and CDR2: GTSNPN and SVGIG (reference sequence). The CDR3 runs to 14 residues. Trimming cost V 1 base and J 4 bases, with 13 bases left between them. The full variable domain, with the rest looked up from reference TRBV30 and TRBJ1-2, is SQTIHQWPATLVQPVGSPLSLECTVEGTSNPNLYWYRQAAGRGLQLLFYSVGIGQISSEVPQNLSASRPQDRQFILSSKKLLLSDSGFYLCAWSGGGRLYGYTFGSGTRLTVV.

This CDR3 is CASSWGQSFNEKLFF. Written as DNA, the CDR3 is TGTGCCAGCAGCTGGGGACAGAGCTTTAATGAAAAACTGTTTTTT. The J gene is TRBJ1-4, the V gene TRBV7-9, with TRBD1 matching over 7 bases. Germline values: CDR1 SEHNR, CDR2 FQNEAQ (reference sequence). The CDR3 has 15 residues. Unmatched junction bases numbered 6, after V lost 4 bases and J lost 4 bases.

CDR3 nucleotides: TGTGCCAGCAGTTTAAGTGGACAGGGCGGCCACACTGAAGCTTTCTTT. It codes for CASSLSGQGGHTEAFF. The genes are TRBV27 and TRBJ1-1, with 8 bases that match TRBD1. With 2 bases clipped from V and 3 bases from J, the junction kept 8 bases outside the gene matches. Per the germline V gene, CDR1 is MNHEY and CDR2 is SMNVEV (reference sequence). The length of the CDR3 is 16 residues.

The chain employs TRBV7-6 and TRBJ2-7; 8 bases map to TRBD1. Germline CDR1 reads SGHVS; CDR2 reads FNYEAQ. The CDR3 has 14 amino acids. V was clipped by 5 bases and J by 7 bases; unmatched bases: 10. CDR3 DNA: TGTGCCAGCAGCGAAGACCAGGGGGCCGAAGAGCAGTACTTC. It encodes CASSEDQGAEEQYF. The whole variable domain, filled in from reference TRBV7-6 and TRBJ2-7, reads GAGVSQSPRYKVTKRGQDVALRCDPISGHVSLYWYRQALGQGPEFLTYFNYEAQQDKSGLPNDRFSAERPEGSISTLTIQRTEQRDSAMYRCASSEDQGAEEQYFGPGTRLTVT.

This rearrangement joins TRBV20-1 to TRBJ1-4; 7 bases are shared with TRBD1. Trimming removed 3 bases from V and 4 bases from J; junction bases left unmatched: 8. The CDR3 sequence is 15 residues long. In germline, CDR1 is DFQATT, CDR2 SNEGSKA (reference sequence). The CDR3 here is CSASGPGGYNEKLFF. CDR3 in DNA: TGCAGTGCTAGTGGTCCAGGGGGTTATAATGAAAAACTGTTTTTT.

The V and J genes are TRBV15 and TRBJ2-3; perhaps TRBD2 as D (5 bases). The CDR3 consists of 16 residues. Trimming pared 0 bases from V and 1 base from J, leaving 11 bases between. Germline V gene sequence: CDR1 LNHNV, CDR2 YYDKDF (reference sequence). The CDR3 DNA reads as TGTGCCACCAGCAGAGATCTTCCCGGGGGCACAGATACGCAGTATTTT. This translates into CATSRDLPGGTDTQYF.

The V and J genes are TRBV2 and TRBJ2-3; D is unclear. The CDR3 spans 16 residues. V was clipped by 5 bases and J by 0 bases, with 15 bases between them. The germline V gene encodes CDR1 SNHLY and CDR2 FYNNEI. CDR3 sequence: CASSRKSAPSTDTQYF. CDR3 sequence (DNA): TGTGCCAGCAGTCGGAAGAGCGCTCCTAGCACAGATACGCAGTATTTT.

The rearrangement links TRBV28 to TRBJ1-6; D call uncertain. Germline CDR1 and CDR2: MDHEN and SYDVKM. The CDR3 spans 12 residues. The V and J ends lost 8 bases and 8 bases respectively, with 10 bases between them. CDR3: CASSAVYSPLHF. The CDR3, as DNA: TGTGCCAGCTCCGCAGTTTATTCACCCCTCCACTTT. Full variable domain (missing parts from reference TRBV28 and TRBJ1-6): DVKVTQSSRYLVKRTGEKVFLECVQDMDHENMFWYRQDPGLGLRLIYFSYDVKMKEKGDIPEGYSVSREKKERFSLILESASTNQTSMYLCASSAVYSPLHFGNGTRLTVT.

The chain has TRBV30 and TRBJ1-3; 7 nucleotides match TRBD1. Germline assignment: CDR1 GTSNPN and CDR2 SVGIG (reference sequence). The CDR3 contains 15 residues. The V and J ends lost 5 bases and 0 bases, in that order; junction bases with no gene match: 7. The CDR3 region has the DNA TGTGCCTGGCGCAAGGGACAGAGCTCTGGAAACACCATATATTTT. Its protein product is CAWRKGQSSGNTIYF.

This clone has only one observation. The genes are TRBV10-3 and TRBJ1-1; D is perhaps TRBD1 (6 bases). The CDR3 has 14 residues. Trimming pared 2 bases from V and 4 bases from J, leaving 11 bases between. Germline V gives CDR1 ENHRY, CDR2 SYGVKD. DNA for the CDR3: TGTGCCATCAGTGAGGCCTCAGGGGTCACTGAAGCTTTCTTT. Translating gives CAISEASGVTEAFF.

This chain connects TRBV29-1 to TRBJ1-2; 9 nucleotides agree with TRBD1. V gave up 4 bases and J gave up 5 bases; unmatched junction bases: 5. From germline, CDR1 is SQVTM and CDR2 ANQGSEA. This CDR3 region has 13 residues. DNA for the CDR3: TGCAGCGTTGCTTCGGGACAGGGTTATGGCTACACCTTC. Protein sequence: CSVASGQGYGYTF.